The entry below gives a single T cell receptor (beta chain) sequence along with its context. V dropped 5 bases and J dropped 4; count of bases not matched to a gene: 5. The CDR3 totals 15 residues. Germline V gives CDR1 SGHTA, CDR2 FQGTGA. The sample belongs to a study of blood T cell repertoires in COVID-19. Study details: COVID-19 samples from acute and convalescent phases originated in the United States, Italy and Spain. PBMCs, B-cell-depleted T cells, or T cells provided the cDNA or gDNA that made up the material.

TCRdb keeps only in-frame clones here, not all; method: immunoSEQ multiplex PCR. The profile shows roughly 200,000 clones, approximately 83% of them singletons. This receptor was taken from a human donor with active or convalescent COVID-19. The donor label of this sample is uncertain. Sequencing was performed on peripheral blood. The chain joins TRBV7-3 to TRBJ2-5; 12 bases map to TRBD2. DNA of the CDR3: TGTGCCAGCAGCCCAGGACTAGCGGGGTTAGAGACCCAGTACTTC. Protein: CASSPGLAGLETQYF.